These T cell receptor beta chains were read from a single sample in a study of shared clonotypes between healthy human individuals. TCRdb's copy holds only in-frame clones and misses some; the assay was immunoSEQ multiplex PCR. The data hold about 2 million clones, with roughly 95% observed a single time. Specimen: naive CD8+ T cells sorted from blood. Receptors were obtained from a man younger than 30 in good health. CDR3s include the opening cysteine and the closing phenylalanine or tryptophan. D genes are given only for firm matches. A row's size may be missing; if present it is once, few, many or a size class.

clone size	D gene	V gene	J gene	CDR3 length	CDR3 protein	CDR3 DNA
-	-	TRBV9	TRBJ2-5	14	CASSPGVGRETQYF	TGTGCCAGCAGCCCAGGGGTGGGGCGGGAGACCCAGTACTTC
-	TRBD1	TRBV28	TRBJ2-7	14	CASSSGTGAYEQYF	TGTGCCAGCAGTTCCGGGACAGGGGCTTACGAGCAGTACTTC
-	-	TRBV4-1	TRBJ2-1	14	CASSQVGTYNEQFF	TGCGCCAGCAGCCAAGTAGGAACCTACAATGAGCAGTTCTTC
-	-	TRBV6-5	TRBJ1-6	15	CASSYGDGSNSPLHF	TGTGCCAGCAGTTACGGGGACGGGAGTAATTCACCCCTCCACTTT
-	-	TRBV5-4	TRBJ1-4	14	CASSKDRANEKLFF	TGTGCCAGCAGCAAGGACAGAGCTAATGAAAAACTGTTTTTT
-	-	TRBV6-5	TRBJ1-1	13	CASFHTENTEAFF	TGTGCCAGCTTCCACACGGAAAACACTGAAGCTTTCTTT
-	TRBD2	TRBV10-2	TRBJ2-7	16	CASSEALAGGAYEQYF	TGCGCCAGCAGTGAAGCGCTAGCGGGTGGAGCCTACGAGCAGTACTTC
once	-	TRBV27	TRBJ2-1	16	CASSLGLPSSYNEQFF	TGTGCCAGCAGTTTAGGTCTCCCTAGTTCCTACAATGAGCAGTTCTTC
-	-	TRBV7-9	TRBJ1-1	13	CASSDGGDTEAFF	TGTGCCAGCAGCGATGGAGGGGACACTGAAGCTTTCTTT
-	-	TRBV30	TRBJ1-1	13	CAWSVDMNTEAFF	TGTGCCTGGAGTGTCGATATGAACACTGAAGCTTTCTTT
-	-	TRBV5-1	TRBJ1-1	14	CASSLVEGNTEAFF	TGCGCCAGCAGCTTGGTTGAAGGGAACACTGAAGCTTTCTTT
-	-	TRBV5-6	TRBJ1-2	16	CASSPGGGNPSYGYTF	TGTGCCAGCAGCCCGGGGGGAGGGAACCCATCGTATGGCTACACCTTC
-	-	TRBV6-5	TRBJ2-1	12	CASSFLNNEQFF	TGTGCCAGCAGTTTCCTTAACAATGAGCAGTTCTTC
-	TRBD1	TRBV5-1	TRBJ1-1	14	CASSGTGVHTEAFF	TGCGCCAGCAGCGGCACAGGGGTTCACACTGAAGCTTTCTTT
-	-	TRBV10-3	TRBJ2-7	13	CAIMGDPSYEQYF	TGTGCCATCATGGGTGATCCCTCCTACGAGCAGTACTTC
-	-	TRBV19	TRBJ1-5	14	CASSIDQGNQPQHF	TGTGCCAGTAGTATAGATCAGGGGAATCAGCCCCAGCATTTT
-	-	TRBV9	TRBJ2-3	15	CASSVGAGYTDTQYF	TGTGCCAGCAGCGTAGGGGCGGGTTACACAGATACGCAGTATTTT